This is a list of T cell receptor beta chains from one sample in a study of cytomegalovirus exposure and HLA in healthy donors. Measured with immunoSEQ multiplex PCR; TCRdb has only the in-frame clones, and not every one. The sample includes 160,000 or so clones, around 80% seen only once; the top ten take approximately 6.7%. The material sequenced was PBMCs. The receptors stem from a male donor in good health and CMV-seropositive. Each CDR3 is given with its conserved first and last residue. D genes are given only for firm matches. The size field is filled for only some rows; it gives once, few, many or a size class.

V: TRBV10-3; size: NA; D: NA; J: TRBJ2-2; CDR3: CAISESIGESGELFF; DNA: TGTGCCATCAGTGAGTCGATCGGGGAATCCGGGGAGCTGTTTTTT
V: TRBV5-1; size: NA; D: NA; J: TRBJ1-5; CDR3: CASSERSNQPQHF; DNA: TGCGCCAGCAGCGAACGGTCCAATCAGCCCCAGCATTTT
V: TRBV19; size: NA; D: TRBD1; J: TRBJ2-7; CDR3: CASSHRDRDGYEQYF; DNA: TGTGCCAGTAGTCACCGGGACAGGGATGGCTACGAGCAGTACTTC
V: TRBV18; size: NA; D: NA; J: TRBJ1-3; CDR3: CASSPLSGRGSGNTIYF; DNA: TGTGCCAGCTCACCACTCTCCGGCAGGGGCTCTGGAAACACCATATATTTT
V: TRBV7-6; size: NA; D: NA; J: TRBJ2-5; CDR3: CASSLAGLGGPRETQYF; DNA: TGTGCCAGCAGTTTGGCGGGGTTAGGAGGTCCAAGAGAGACCCAGTACTTC
V: TRBV28; size: NA; D: TRBD1; J: TRBJ1-4; CDR3: CASSSGTEKEKLFF; DNA: TGTGCCAGCAGTTCCGGGACAGAAAAAGAAAAACTGTTTTTT
V: TRBV5-8; size: NA; D: NA; J: TRBJ2-7; CDR3: CASSLADSSYEQYF; DNA: TGTGCCAGCAGCTTGGCAGACAGCTCCTACGAGCAGTACTTC
V: TRBV19; size: NA; D: TRBD2; J: TRBJ2-2; CDR3: CASSGTSVYGELFF; DNA: TGTGCCAGTAGTGGGACTAGCGTTTACGGGGAGCTGTTTTTT
V: TRBV19; size: NA; D: NA; J: TRBJ1-5; CDR3: CASTPGGFQPQHF; DNA: TGTGCCAGTACCCCGGGGGGGTTTCAGCCCCAGCATTTT
V: TRBV18; size: NA; D: NA; J: TRBJ1-1; CDR3: CASSWGDAQNTEAFF; DNA: TGTGCCAGCTCATGGGGAGACGCCCAGAACACTGAAGCTTTCTTT
V: TRBV11-2; size: NA; D: TRBD1; J: TRBJ2-1; CDR3: CASSLGPGQGAHEQFF; DNA: TGTGCCAGCAGCTTAGGACCCGGACAGGGGGCACACGAGCAGTTCTTC
V: TRBV5-4; size: NA; D: NA; J: TRBJ1-5; CDR3: CASSGEGDGEEHF; DNA: TGTGCCAGCAGTGGGGAGGGGGACGGCGAGGAGCATTTT
V: TRBV5-4; size: NA; D: TRBD2; J: TRBJ2-3; CDR3: CASSFSGSGADTQYF; DNA: TGTGCCAGCAGCTTTAGCGGGAGCGGTGCAGATACGCAGTATTTT
V: TRBV7-9; size: NA; D: NA; J: TRBJ2-2; CDR3: CSSSLESGANTGELFF; DNA: TGTTCCAGCAGCTTAGAGTCGGGAGCGAACACCGGGGAGCTGTTTTTT
V: TRBV11-3; size: NA; D: TRBD2; J: TRBJ2-3; CDR3: CASSRRGTDTQYF; DNA: TGTGCCAGCAGCCGGCGGGGGACAGATACGCAGTATTTT
V: TRBV11-3; size: once; D: NA; J: TRBJ2-2; CDR3: CASSPGPTGELFF; DNA: TGTGCCAGCTCCCCGGGTCCTACCGGGGAGCTGTTTTTT
V: TRBV11-1; size: once; D: NA; J: TRBJ2-2; CDR3: CASSFTGSSDTGELFF; DNA: TGTGCCAGCAGCTTTACAGGGAGTTCGGACACCGGGGAGCTGTTTTTT
V: TRBV11-2; size: few; D: TRBD2; J: TRBJ2-7; CDR3: CASSFGTSAYEQYF; DNA: TGTGCCAGCAGCTTCGGGACTAGCGCGTACGAGCAGTACTTC
V: TRBV7-6; size: NA; D: TRBD1; J: TRBJ2-5; CDR3: CASSDRARETQYF; DNA: TGTGCCAGCAGCGACAGGGCTCGGGAGACCCAGTACTTC
V: TRBV9; size: once; D: TRBD2; J: TRBJ2-7; CDR3: CASSPPSGRSEEQYF; DNA: TGTGCCAGCAGCCCACCGAGCGGGAGGTCGGAAGAGCAGTACTTC
V: TRBV7-9; size: NA; D: TRBD1; J: TRBJ2-7; CDR3: CASSSRDRYYEQYF; DNA: TGTGCCAGCAGCTCCCGGGACAGGTACTACGAGCAGTACTTC
V: TRBV7-9; size: NA; D: TRBD2; J: TRBJ2-1; CDR3: CSSSLPRGREFF; DNA: TGTTCCAGCAGCTTGCCGAGAGGGAGGGAGTTCTTC
V: TRBV9; size: once; D: NA; J: TRBJ2-3; CDR3: CASSVGASSADTQYF; DNA: TGTGCCAGCAGCGTAGGTGCGTCTAGCGCAGATACGCAGTATTTT
V: TRBV27; size: few; D: NA; J: TRBJ1-6; CDR3: CASRSRSSYNSPLHF; DNA: TGTGCCAGCAGGTCCAGAAGCTCCTATAATTCACCCCTCCACTTT
V: TRBV29-1; size: NA; D: NA; J: TRBJ2-3; CDR3: CSVETGTDTQYF; DNA: TGCAGCGTTGAGACAGGCACAGATACGCAGTATTTT
V: TRBV5-1; size: NA; D: TRBD1; J: TRBJ1-1; CDR3: CASSPLPNRGLNTEAFF; DNA: TGCGCCAGCAGCCCCCTTCCCAACAGGGGATTAAACACTGAAGCTTTCTTT
V: TRBV7-9; size: NA; D: NA; J: TRBJ2-7; CDR3: CASSPGNNYEQYF; DNA: TGTGCCAGCAGCCCGGGAAATAACTACGAGCAGTACTTC
V: TRBV14; size: NA; D: NA; J: TRBJ1-2; CDR3: CASSQDGRIPNYGYTF; DNA: TGTGCCAGCAGCCAAGACGGGAGGATACCTAACTATGGCTACACCTTC
V: TRBV15; size: NA; D: TRBD1; J: TRBJ2-7; CDR3: CATGQGRNEQYF; DNA: TGTGCCACCGGACAGGGTAGGAACGAGCAGTACTTC
V: TRBV29-1; size: once; D: NA; J: TRBJ1-2; CDR3: CSAGEGRVKGYTF; DNA: TGCAGCGCCGGGGAGGGGCGGGTAAAGGGCTACACCTTC
V: TRBV29-1; size: NA; D: NA; J: TRBJ2-3; CDR3: CSVGLTETDTQYF; DNA: TGCAGCGTGGGCCTTACTGAGACAGATACGCAGTATTTT
V: TRBV5-6; size: NA; D: TRBD1; J: TRBJ2-7; CDR3: CASSSDRGLLYEQYF; DNA: TGTGCCAGCAGCTCGGACAGGGGGTTGCTATACGAGCAGTACTTC
V: TRBV18; size: few; D: NA; J: TRBJ2-7; CDR3: CASSPGLGWDEQYF; DNA: TGTGCCAGCTCACCGGGACTCGGCTGGGACGAGCAGTACTTC
V: TRBV5-1; size: NA; D: TRBD2; J: TRBJ2-3; CDR3: CASSLEGGSDTQYF; DNA: TGCGCCAGCAGCTTAGAGGGAGGGTCTGATACGCAGTATTTT
V: TRBV7-2; size: NA; D: NA; J: TRBJ2-2; CDR3: CASSLTRGTGELFF; DNA: TGTGCCAGCAGCTTAACACGCGGTACCGGGGAGCTGTTTTTT
V: TRBV28; size: NA; D: NA; J: TRBJ2-7; CDR3: CASSPAGSGFGQYF; DNA: TGTGCCAGCAGTCCGGCGGGGTCCGGCTTCGGGCAGTACTTC
V: TRBV5-1; size: NA; D: NA; J: TRBJ2-7; CDR3: CASSSGVVGQAQYF; DNA: TGCGCCAGCAGCTCGGGGGTCGTGGGGCAAGCGCAGTACTTC
V: TRBV25-1; size: NA; D: TRBD1; J: TRBJ2-5; CDR3: CASSEFRQGQETQYF; DNA: TGTGCCAGCAGTGAATTCCGACAGGGACAAGAGACCCAGTACTTC
V: TRBV2; size: NA; D: TRBD1; J: TRBJ1-5; CDR3: CASSEEGQGRQPQHF; DNA: TGTGCCAGCAGTGAAGAGGGACAGGGCCGTCAGCCCCAGCATTTT
V: TRBV7-9; size: NA; D: NA; J: TRBJ1-4; CDR3: CASSYQQGDEKLFF; DNA: TGTGCCAGCAGTTATCAACAAGGAGATGAAAAACTGTTTTTT
V: TRBV27; size: NA; D: NA; J: TRBJ1-5; CDR3: CASSDGGAGQPQHF; DNA: TGTGCCAGCTCGGACGGGGGGGCGGGGCAGCCCCAGCATTTT
V: TRBV9; size: NA; D: TRBD2; J: TRBJ2-7; CDR3: CASSDSGGAYEQYF; DNA: TGTGCCAGCAGCGATAGCGGGGGGGCCTACGAGCAGTACTTC
V: TRBV5-4; size: NA; D: NA; J: TRBJ2-1; CDR3: CASSLGGYSYNEQFF; DNA: TGTGCCAGCAGCTTGGGCGGGTACTCCTACAATGAGCAGTTCTTC
V: TRBV10-2; size: NA; D: TRBD1; J: TRBJ1-1; CDR3: CATSTGTSAFF; DNA: TGCGCCACCTCGACAGGGACTTCGGCTTTCTTT
V: TRBV5-1; size: NA; D: TRBD1; J: TRBJ2-7; CDR3: CASSEGQLIAYEQYF; DNA: TGCGCCAGCAGCGAGGGACAGTTAATTGCCTACGAGCAGTACTTC
V: TRBV29-1; size: NA; D: NA; J: TRBJ2-1; CDR3: CSVGADPTSLRGNEQFF; DNA: TGCAGCGTTGGGGCCGACCCTACCTCACTACGGGGCAATGAGCAGTTCTTC
V: TRBV4-2; size: NA; D: TRBD2; J: TRBJ2-7; CDR3: CASSQGRGLALSSYEQYF; DNA: TGTGCCAGCAGCCAAGGTAGGGGACTAGCGCTCAGCTCCTACGAGCAGTACTTC
V: TRBV14; size: NA; D: TRBD1; J: TRBJ2-3; CDR3: CASSQNRGREADTQYF; DNA: TGTGCCAGCAGCCAGAACAGGGGAAGAGAGGCAGATACGCAGTATTTT